This T cell receptor (beta chain) emerged from a study of CD8 T cell repertoires and HIV-1 epitope variants (dated by TCRdb to 2020 to 2022). The study in broad terms: In separate culture wells, T cells were stimulated with each of twenty-five peptides that represented autologous and known Gag and Nef epitope variants. A CMV, EBV and flu peptide pool, the Ebola AY9 epitope as negative control, and a no-peptide well were included as control conditions. For roughly 10 days the cultures were kept in IMDM with gentamicin, and on days 3 and 7 half of the media was changed with IL-2, IL-7 and IL-15 added. Tested epitopes included three Gag epitope families and Nef HW9 and YT9. A total of around 80 T cell cultures were run, with each culture condition performed in triplicate except for one peptide, which was performed in duplicate. An aliquot of 1M T cells was saved as an uncultured baseline condition, separate from the approximately 75 T cell cultures. T cells were enriched using the EasySep Human T Cell Enrichment Kit and then co-cultured with an equal number of autologous T cell-negative cells acting as antigen-presenting cells. The paper as a whole reports these results and caveats: Of the nine antigen-specific TCR beta clonotypes identified, roughly six appeared cross-reactive for autologous or known escape epitope variants. The assay identified only TCR beta chains and indicated proliferation in response to antigen, without indicating T cell function or cytokine profile. Roughly 5 clonotypes recognized the Nef KF9 family and one the HW9 family, with no responses to the TAALDMSHF plasma variant.

With regard to this clone: Its antigen is currently not known. Base qualities are not at hand, and no much larger clone is one base apart.

The junction carries 16 bases between V and J, which are trimmed by 1 base and 12 bases respectively. Taken from the germline V gene (reference sequence), the CDR1 and CDR2 loops are GTSNPN and SVGIG. The cysteine opens and the phenylalanine closes a CDR3 of 12 amino acids. Just CDR3 DNA is preserved here, 36 bases in frame from base 1. Sequencing of TCR beta CDR3 regions was done on the immunoSEQ platform at survey depth. The QIAamp DNA micro kit was used to extract genomic DNA from every cultured and uncultured CD8+ T cell population. From the authors' description of their analysis: Samples with under 5,000 productive reads were excluded, and this exclusion removed about 6% of the roughly 75 HIV peptide-stimulated cultures. A MANAFEST web app trimmed sequences to CDR3 and removed nonproductive sequences, CDR3s under 5 amino acids, and those not starting C or ending F/W. Clonotypes were classified as antigen-specific only if expansion was observed in at least 2 of 3 replicates versus the no-peptide control at FDR 0.01, only within one epitope family. A frequency at least fivefold higher than in wells stimulated with peptides from other epitope families was additionally required for specific clonotypes. TCRdb obtained this table from immuneACCESS and retained in-frame rearrangements with V and J assigned. These tables miss some clones; where compared with another copy, unresolved V genes account for less than half of the shortfall, and the remainder is unexplained. V and J calls and clone size are given by that table; D and trimming were obtained from the DNA. The sample contains under 100,000 clones, over 70% of them found a single time. About a quarter of the sample rests with the top ten.

The EasySep Human CD8+ T Cell Enrichment Kit was used on day 10 to isolate CD8+ T cells from every culture. Rearrangement joined TRBV30 to TRBJ2-7; TRBD2 might be the D gene, on 5 matching bases. This TCR came from a male donor with HIV. Material for sequencing was uncultured baseline CD8+ T cells from peripheral blood mononuclear cells (PBMCs). The CDR3 reads as follows: CAWSGKGLRGYF. DNA sequence: TGTGCCTGGAGTGGAAAGGGTCTACGGGGGTACTTC. With all but the CDR3 taken from the reference TRBV30 and TRBJ2-7 genes, the full variable domain is: SQTIHQWPATLVQPVGSPLSLECTVEGTSNPNLYWYRQAAGRGLQLLFYSVGIGQISSEVPQNLSASRPQDRQFILSSKKLLLSDSGFYLCAWSGKGLRGYFGPGTRLTVT.